Listed below are T cell receptor beta chains from one sample, sequenced in a study of T cell changes during pregnancy in multiple sclerosis. Clones were read by immunoSEQ multiplex PCR, and TCRdb kept only the in-frame ones, dropping some. The profile shows roughly 60,000 clones, about nine tenths of them singletons. Sequences were derived from peripheral blood, sampled in the second trimester of pregnancy. Source of these receptors: a female donor with multiple sclerosis, enrolled in a pregnancy study. Both conserved end residues are part of each CDR3. D genes are given only for firm matches. The size field is filled for only some rows; it gives once, few, many or a size class.

size	J	D	V	DNA	CDR3
.	TRBJ2-2	TRBD2	TRBV2	TGTGCCAGCAGCGTGACTAGCGGGAGTTCCGGGGAGCTGTTTTTT	CASSVTSGSSGELFF
.	TRBJ1-3	.	TRBV28	TGTGCCAGCATAAAGGGGGTCTACTCTGGAAACACCATATATTTT	CASIKGVYSGNTIYF
few	TRBJ1-5	.	TRBV30	TGTGCCTGGAGTAAGAAGAGGGACAATCAGCCCCAGCATTTT	CAWSKKRDNQPQHF
.	TRBJ2-1	TRBD2	TRBV6-1	TGTGCCAGCAGCGAGCGGGAGGGAGACTACAATGAGCAGTTCTTC	CASSEREGDYNEQFF
.	TRBJ1-2	.	TRBV30	TGTGCCTGGAGTAGCCGACAGGCCCAGGTTGGCTACACCTTC	CAWSSRQAQVGYTF
.	TRBJ2-3	TRBD2	TRBV6-5	TGTGCCAGCAGCCGTCTAGCGGTGGGGACAGATACGCAGTATTTT	CASSRLAVGTDTQYF
.	TRBJ2-5	.	TRBV30	TGTGCCTGCCTCCGGGTGGGGACCCAGTACTTC	CACLRVGTQYF
.	TRBJ2-4	TRBD2	TRBV28	TGTGCCAGCAGTCCTAACGGACTAGCGGGAGGAGTAGCCAAAAACATTCAGTACTTC	CASSPNGLAGGVAKNIQYF
.	TRBJ2-3	TRBD1	TRBV7-2	TGTGCCAGCAGCTTAGCGCCCAGGGGGAAGGATACGCAGTATTTT	CASSLAPRGKDTQYF
once	TRBJ1-2	.	TRBV28	TGTGCCAGCAGTTTAAACCCCGACAGCTTCTATGGCTACACCTTC	CASSLNPDSFYGYTF
.	TRBJ2-7	TRBD2	TRBV30	TGTGCCTGGAGTATACTAGCGGAGACTTACGAGCAGTACTTC	CAWSILAETYEQYF
once	TRBJ2-7	.	TRBV5-1	TGCGCCAGCAGCCTACAGGGATACGAGCAGTACTTC	CASSLQGYEQYF
.	TRBJ1-1	TRBD1	TRBV10-1	TGCGCCAGCAGTAAGCATGGGACAGAGGAAGCTTTCTTT	CASSKHGTEEAFF
.	TRBJ2-7	.	TRBV10-2	TGCGCCAGCACCAACCGAGCTGCCTACGAGCAGTACTTC	CASTNRAAYEQYF
.	TRBJ2-1	.	TRBV7-9	TGTGCCAGCAGCCCCGGGACTTTGCAGTTCTTC	CASSPGTLQFF
.	TRBJ2-4	TRBD1	TRBV4-2	TGTGCCAGCAGCCAAGATCTCGGACAGGGGACCGGTTTAAACATTCAGTACTTC	CASSQDLGQGTGLNIQYF
.	TRBJ2-1	.	TRBV7-9	TGTGCCAGCAGCTTATCCGGACACGGTGCCAATGAGCAGTTCTTC	CASSLSGHGANEQFF
.	TRBJ2-2	TRBD1	TRBV6-5	TGTGCCAGCAGTTACGGGACAGGGTCTTACACCGGGGAGCTGTTTTTT	CASSYGTGSYTGELFF
.	TRBJ2-5	.	TRBV11-2	TGTGCCAGCAGCTTAGGTTTAATTTCGGGAGGCCAGGGGGAGACCCAGTACTTC	CASSLGLISGGQGETQYF
.	TRBJ2-7	TRBD1	TRBV9	TGTGCCAGCAGCGTAGGACAGGGGGCCTACGAGCAGTACTTC	CASSVGQGAYEQYF
.	TRBJ2-2	.	TRBV27	TGTGCCAGCAGTTCCCCTTCACACACGAACACCGGGGAGCTGTTTTTT	CASSSPSHTNTGELFF
once	TRBJ2-3	.	TRBV27	TGTGCCAGCAGTTCCAGGGGATCAGGAGCAGATACGCAGTATTTT	CASSSRGSGADTQYF
.	TRBJ2-5	TRBD1	TRBV30	TGTGCCTGGAGTGACTGGAGGACAGGTTCTTACCAAGAGACCCAGTACTTC	CAWSDWRTGSYQETQYF
.	TRBJ2-3	TRBD2	TRBV4-1	TGCGCCAGCAGCCAGGCTAGCGGAGGGGTAGATACGCAGTATTTT	CASSQASGGVDTQYF
few	TRBJ2-3	TRBD1	TRBV6-4	TGTGCCAGCAGTGACTCACAGGGGGCCACAGATACGCAGTATTTT	CASSDSQGATDTQYF
.	TRBJ2-1	TRBD1	TRBV9	TGTGCCAGCAGCGCCGGACAGGGAGTTATCAATGAGCAGTTCTTC	CASSAGQGVINEQFF
.	TRBJ2-5	TRBD2	TRBV28	TGTGCCAGCATATTTAGAGGACTAGCGGATCAAGAGACCCAGTACTTC	CASIFRGLADQETQYF
.	TRBJ2-5	.	TRBV5-3	TGTGTCGAAACGACGCGGATTGAAGAGACCCAGTACTTC	CVETTRIEETQYF
.	TRBJ1-1	TRBD1	TRBV5-8	TGTGCCAGCAGCTTGGCCCGGGACAGGGTTGGATACACTGAAGCTTTCTTT	CASSLARDRVGYTEAFF
.	TRBJ2-7	TRBD2	TRBV9	TGTGCCAGCAGCGTCGGGACTAGCGGGAGAAGTCTGTACTTC	CASSVGTSGRSLYF
.	TRBJ2-1	TRBD2	TRBV14	TGTGCCAGCAGCCAGGTAGCGGGAGGGTCCTACAATGAGCAGTTCTTC	CASSQVAGGSYNEQFF
.	TRBJ2-1	TRBD2	TRBV6-5	TGTGCCAGCAGTTTCCGGACTAGCGGGAGGTGGTTCTTC	CASSFRTSGRWFF
medium-sized	TRBJ2-5	TRBD2	TRBV5-4	TGTGCCAGCAGGTTAGCGGGAGAAGAGACCCAGTACTTC	CASRLAGEETQYF
.	TRBJ1-2	TRBD1	TRBV7-2	TGTGCCAGCAGCTTGGGACAGAGCTATGGCTACACCTTC	CASSLGQSYGYTF
.	TRBJ2-1	TRBD2	TRBV6-1	TGTGCCAGCAGTTTAAAGCGGGAGAGGAATGAGCAGTTCTTC	CASSLKRERNEQFF
.	TRBJ2-7	.	TRBV19	TGTGCCAGTAGTATCGGCGGGGGCAGGGTAATCTACGAGCAGTACTTC	CASSIGGGRVIYEQYF
.	TRBJ2-7	.	TRBV9	TGTGCCAGCAGCGTAGGGTCCGACAGGTTCTACGAGCAGTACTTC	CASSVGSDRFYEQYF
.	TRBJ2-3	.	TRBV11-2	TGTGCCAGCAGCTTGAGCGTGAGAGGGTCTGATACGCAGTATTTT	CASSLSVRGSDTQYF
.	TRBJ1-5	.	TRBV6-5	TGTGCCAGCAGTTACGGACAGCGAAATCAGCCCCAGCATTTT	CASSYGQRNQPQHF
.	TRBJ1-1	.	TRBV28	TGTGCCAGCAGCCAACTATACCCGATGAACACTGAAGCTTTCTTT	CASSQLYPMNTEAFF
.	TRBJ1-2	TRBD1	TRBV28	TGTGCCAGCAGTTTAGGGACAGGCGTCCCATATGGCTACACCTTC	CASSLGTGVPYGYTF
.	TRBJ1-2	TRBD1	TRBV11-2	TGTGCCAGCAGTCCCACAGGGGGCGGCTATGGCTACACCTTC	CASSPTGGGYGYTF
.	TRBJ1-2	TRBD1	TRBV27	TGTGCCAGCAGTTTATCTAGGGGGCAGGGTCACTATGGCTACACCTTC	CASSLSRGQGHYGYTF
.	TRBJ2-3	.	TRBV9	TGTGCCAGCAGCGAGGGGGAAGCGGCAGATACGCAGTATTTT	CASSEGEAADTQYF
.	TRBJ1-6	TRBD1	TRBV10-1	TGCGCCAGCAGTGACGGGGACAGCGCTTCTCCTTCACCCCTCCACTTT	CASSDGDSASPSPLHF
.	TRBJ2-4	TRBD1	TRBV6-5	TGTGCCAGCACCTTGGGACAGGGTTACAAAAACATTCAGTACTTC	CASTLGQGYKNIQYF
.	TRBJ2-2	TRBD1	TRBV6-1	TGTGCCAGCAGGCCGGACAGGGGGCAAACCGGGGAGCTGTTTTTT	CASRPDRGQTGELFF
.	TRBJ2-5	.	TRBV18	TGTGCCAGCTCACCACCGGCCTCTCAAGAGACCCAGTACTTC	CASSPPASQETQYF